The T cell receptor beta chain described here comes from a study of T cell responses to AZD1222 COVID-19 vaccine. The assay was immunoSEQ multiplex PCR, and TCRdb's table has in-frame clones only and misses some. This table holds about 120,000 clones, 80% to 90% found once. The CDR3 is 17 amino acids. Germline V gives CDR1 SGHAT, CDR2 FQNNGV. In the case of this clone: Mismatch with germline at one junction end may stem from a read error.

The starting material was peripheral blood, obtained on day 0 of AZD1222 vaccination. The rearrangement uses TRBV11-2 and TRBJ2-2; 8 nucleotides agree with TRBD1. The TCR sequence derives from an adult in good health. The CDR3 loop reads CASSPFRGTGKHRGAVF. In DNA, the CDR3 is TGTGCCAGCAGCCCATTCAGGGGGACAGGAAAACACCGGGGAGCTGTTTTT.